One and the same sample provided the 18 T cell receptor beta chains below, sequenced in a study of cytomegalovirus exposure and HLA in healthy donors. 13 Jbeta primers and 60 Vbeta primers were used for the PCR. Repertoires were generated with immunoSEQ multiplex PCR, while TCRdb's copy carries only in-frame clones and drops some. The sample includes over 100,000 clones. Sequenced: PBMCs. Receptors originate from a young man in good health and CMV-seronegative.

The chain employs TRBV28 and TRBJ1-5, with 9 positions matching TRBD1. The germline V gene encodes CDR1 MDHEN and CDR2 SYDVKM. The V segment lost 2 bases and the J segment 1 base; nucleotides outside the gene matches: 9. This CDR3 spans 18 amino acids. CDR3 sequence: CASSLAGQGKLSNQPQHF. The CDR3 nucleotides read TGTGCCAGCAGTTTAGCGGGACAGGGTAAATTAAGCAATCAGCCCCAGCATTTT. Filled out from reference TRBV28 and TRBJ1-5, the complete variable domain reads DVKVTQSSRYLVKRTGEKVFLECVQDMDHENMFWYRQDPGLGLRLIYFSYDVKMKEKGDIPEGYSVSREKKERFSLILESASTNQTSMYLCASSLAGQGKLSNQPQHFGDGTRLSIL.

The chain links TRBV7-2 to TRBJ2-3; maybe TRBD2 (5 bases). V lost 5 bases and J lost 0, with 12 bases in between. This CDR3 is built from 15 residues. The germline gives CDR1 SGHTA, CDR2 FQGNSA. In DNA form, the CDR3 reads TGTGCCAGCAGCCCCCGTTGGACTAGCACAGATACGCAGTATTTT. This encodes CASSPRWTSTDTQYF.

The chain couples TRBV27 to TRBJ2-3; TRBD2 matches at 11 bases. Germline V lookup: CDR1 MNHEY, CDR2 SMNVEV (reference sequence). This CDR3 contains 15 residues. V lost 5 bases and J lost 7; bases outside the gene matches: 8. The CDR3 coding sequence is TGTGCCAGCAGTACGGTAGCGGGAGGGAAACATACGCAGTATTTT. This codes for CASSTVAGGKHTQYF.

CDR3 region: CASSFPGQGVAGNSPLHF. The CDR3 bases are TGTGCCAGCAGCTTCCCGGGACAGGGGGTAGCGGGGAATTCACCCCTCCACTTT. The rearrangement joins TRBV7-9 to TRBJ1-6; 11 bases are shared with TRBD1. Unmatched junction bases numbered 11, after V lost 3 bases and J lost 7 bases. The CDR3 spans 18 residues. The V gene's germline CDR1 is SEHNR and CDR2 FQNEAQ (reference sequence).

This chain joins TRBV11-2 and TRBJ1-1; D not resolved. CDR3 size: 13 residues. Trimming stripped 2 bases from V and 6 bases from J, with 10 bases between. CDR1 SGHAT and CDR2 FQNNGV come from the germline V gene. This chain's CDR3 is CASSLIIRAEAFF. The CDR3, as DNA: TGTGCCAGCAGCTTAATAATCCGCGCTGAAGCTTTCTTT.

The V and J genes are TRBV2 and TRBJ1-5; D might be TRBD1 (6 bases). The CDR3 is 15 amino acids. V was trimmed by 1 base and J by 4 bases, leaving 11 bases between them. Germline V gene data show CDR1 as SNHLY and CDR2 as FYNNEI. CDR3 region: CASSEDRQGNQPQHF. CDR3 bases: TGTGCCAGCAGTGAAGATAGGCAGGGGAATCAGCCCCAGCATTTT.

In DNA form, the CDR3 reads TGTGCCAGCAGCTTGGGAGGCGGACAGAACACTGAAGCTTTCTTT. This codes for CASSLGGGQNTEAFF. This sequence joins TRBV5-4 and TRBJ1-1, with D perhaps TRBD1 (5 bases). V lost 0 bases to trimming and J lost 1 base, with 10 bases between them. The length of the CDR3 is 15 residues. Germline values: CDR1 SGHNT, CDR2 YYREEE (reference sequence).

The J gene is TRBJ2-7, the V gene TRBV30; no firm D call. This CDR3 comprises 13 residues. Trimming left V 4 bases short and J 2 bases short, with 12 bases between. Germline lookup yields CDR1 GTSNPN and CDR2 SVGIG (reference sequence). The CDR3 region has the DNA TGTGCCTGGAATAAAGACATAGCCTACGAGCAGTACTTC. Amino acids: CAWNKDIAYEQYF.

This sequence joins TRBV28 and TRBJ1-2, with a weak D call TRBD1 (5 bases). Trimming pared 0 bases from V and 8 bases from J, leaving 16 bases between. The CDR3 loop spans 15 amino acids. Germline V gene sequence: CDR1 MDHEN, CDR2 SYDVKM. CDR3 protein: CASSLWGGRAGGYTF. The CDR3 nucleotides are TGTGCCAGCAGTTTATGGGGGGGAAGAGCGGGAGGCTACACCTTC.

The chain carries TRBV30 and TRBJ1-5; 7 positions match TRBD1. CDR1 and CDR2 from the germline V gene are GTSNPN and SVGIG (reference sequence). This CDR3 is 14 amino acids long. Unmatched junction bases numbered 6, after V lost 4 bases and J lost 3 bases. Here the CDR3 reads CAWTQTGYNQPQHF. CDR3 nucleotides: TGTGCCTGGACCCAGACAGGGTACAATCAGCCCCAGCATTTT.

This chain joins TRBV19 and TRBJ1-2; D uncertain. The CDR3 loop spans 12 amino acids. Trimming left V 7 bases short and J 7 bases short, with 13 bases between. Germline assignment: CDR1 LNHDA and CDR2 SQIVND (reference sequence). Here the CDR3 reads CASTMGGPGYTF. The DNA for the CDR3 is TGTGCCAGTACCATGGGAGGCCCTGGCTACACCTTC.

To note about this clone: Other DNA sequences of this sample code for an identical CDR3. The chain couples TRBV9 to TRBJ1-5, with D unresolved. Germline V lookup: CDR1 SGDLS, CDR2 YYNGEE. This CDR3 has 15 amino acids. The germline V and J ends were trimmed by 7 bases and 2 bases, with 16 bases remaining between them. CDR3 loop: CASSGEGSGNQPQHF. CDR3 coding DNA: TGTGCCAGCTCCGGGGAGGGTAGTGGCAATCAGCCCCAGCATTTT.

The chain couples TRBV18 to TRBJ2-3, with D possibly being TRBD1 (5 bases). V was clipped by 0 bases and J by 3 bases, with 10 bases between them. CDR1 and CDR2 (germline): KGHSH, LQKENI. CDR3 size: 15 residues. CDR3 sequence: CASSPPGASTDTQYF. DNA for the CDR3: TGTGCCAGCTCACCACCAGGGGCTTCAACAGATACGCAGTATTTT. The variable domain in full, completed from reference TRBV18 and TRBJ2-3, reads NAGVMQNPRHLVRRRGQEARLRCSPMKGHSHVYWYRQLPEEGLKFMVYLQKENIIDESGMPKERFSAEFPKEGPSILRIQQVVRGDSAAYFCASSPPGASTDTQYFGPGTRLTVL.

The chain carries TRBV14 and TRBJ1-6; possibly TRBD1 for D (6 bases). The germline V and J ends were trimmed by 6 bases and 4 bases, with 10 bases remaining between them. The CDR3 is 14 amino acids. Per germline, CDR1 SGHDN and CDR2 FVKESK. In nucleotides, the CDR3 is TGTGCCAGCAGTCGCCAGGGGTATAATTCACCCCTCCACTTT. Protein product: CASSRQGYNSPLHF.

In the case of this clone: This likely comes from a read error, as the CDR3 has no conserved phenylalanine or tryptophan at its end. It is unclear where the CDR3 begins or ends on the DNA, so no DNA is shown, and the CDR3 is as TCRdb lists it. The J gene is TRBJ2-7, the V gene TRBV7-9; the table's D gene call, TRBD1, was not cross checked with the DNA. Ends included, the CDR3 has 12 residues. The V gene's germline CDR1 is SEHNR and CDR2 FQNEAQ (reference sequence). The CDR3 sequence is CASSLGQGTVNI.

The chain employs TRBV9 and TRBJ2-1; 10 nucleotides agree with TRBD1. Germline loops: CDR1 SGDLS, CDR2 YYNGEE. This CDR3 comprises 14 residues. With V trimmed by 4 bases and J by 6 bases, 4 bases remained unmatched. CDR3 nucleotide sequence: TGTGCCAGCAGCATCCGGACAGGGGGCAATGAGCAGTTCTTC. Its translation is CASSIRTGGNEQFF.

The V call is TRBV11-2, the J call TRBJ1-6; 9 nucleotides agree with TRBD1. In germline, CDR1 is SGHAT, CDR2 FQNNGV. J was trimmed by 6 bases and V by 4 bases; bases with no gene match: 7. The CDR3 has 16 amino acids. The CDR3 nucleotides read TGTGCCAGCAGCTGGACAGGGGCGCAAAGTAATTCACCCCTCCACTTT. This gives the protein CASSWTGAQSNSPLHF.

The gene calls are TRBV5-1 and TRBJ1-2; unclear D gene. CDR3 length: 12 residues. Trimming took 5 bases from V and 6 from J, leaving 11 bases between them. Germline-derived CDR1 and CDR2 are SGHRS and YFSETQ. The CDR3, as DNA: TGCGCCAGCAGAAGCGGAGCTAATGGCTACACCTTC. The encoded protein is CASRSGANGYTF.